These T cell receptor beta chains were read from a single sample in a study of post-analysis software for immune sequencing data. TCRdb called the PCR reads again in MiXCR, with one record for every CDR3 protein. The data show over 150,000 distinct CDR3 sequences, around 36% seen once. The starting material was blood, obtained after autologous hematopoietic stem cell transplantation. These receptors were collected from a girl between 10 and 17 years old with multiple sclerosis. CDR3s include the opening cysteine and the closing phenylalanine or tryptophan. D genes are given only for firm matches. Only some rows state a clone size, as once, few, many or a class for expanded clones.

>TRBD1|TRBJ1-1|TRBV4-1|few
TGCGCCAGCAGCCAAGATATGAGGACAGGGGGCACTGAAGCTTTCTTT
CASSQDMRTGGTEAFF
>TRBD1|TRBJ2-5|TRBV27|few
TGTGCCAGCAGTTTTGTAGGACAGGGTCCCCAAGAGACCCAGTACTTC
CASSFVGQGPQETQYF
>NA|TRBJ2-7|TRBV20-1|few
TGCAGTGCTAGAGAATGGACGGCTAGCTCCTACGAGCAGTACTTC
CSAREWTASSYEQYF
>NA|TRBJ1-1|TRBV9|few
TGTGCCAGCAGCGTCCGGACGGACACTGAAGCTTTCTTT
CASSVRTDTEAFF
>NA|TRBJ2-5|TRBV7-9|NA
TGTGCCAGTAGGATGGATAACGTCCAAGAGACCCAGTACTTC
CASRMDNVQETQYF
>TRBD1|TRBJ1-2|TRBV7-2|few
TGTGCCAGCAGCTTAGCGAGACAGGGAGCTTATGGCTACACCTTC
CASSLARQGAYGYTF
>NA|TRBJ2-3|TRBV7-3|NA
TGTGCCAGCAGCCAAGGGGCGGGATGGGCAGATACGCAGTATTTT
CASSQGAGWADTQYF
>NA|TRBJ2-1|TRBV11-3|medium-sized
TGTGCCAGCAGCTTATCTCTGGGGAGGATGAATGAGCAGTTCTTC
CASSLSLGRMNEQFF
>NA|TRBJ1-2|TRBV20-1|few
TGCAGTGCTAGGTGGACAGATTATGGCTACACCTTC
CSARWTDYGYTF
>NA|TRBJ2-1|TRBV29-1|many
TGCAGCGTCCCTCGAGGGGGTTGGGATGAGCAGTTCTTC
CSVPRGGWDEQFF
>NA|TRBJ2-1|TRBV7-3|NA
TGTGCCAGCAGCCCCCATGGGGGCAATGAGCAGTTCTTC
CASSPHGGNEQFF
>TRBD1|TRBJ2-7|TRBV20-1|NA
TGCAGTGCTAGGCCACAGGGGACCTACGAGCAGTACTTC
CSARPQGTYEQYF
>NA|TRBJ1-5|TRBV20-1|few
TGCAGTGCTACCGCAGCGTCGACCAGCTATAGCAATCAGCCCCAGCATTTT
CSATAASTSYSNQPQHF
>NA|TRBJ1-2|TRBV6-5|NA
TGTGCCAACAGTCCGGACAGATGGAACTATGGCTACACCTTC
CANSPDRWNYGYTF
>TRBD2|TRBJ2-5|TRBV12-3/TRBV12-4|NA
TGTGCCAGCAGCACAGGACTAGCGGGAGGGCCGGTCGCCCAAGAGACCCAGTACTTC
CASSTGLAGGPVAQETQYF
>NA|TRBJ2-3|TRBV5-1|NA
TGCGCCAGCAGCTTGGGCCTTCAGATTAGCACAGATACGCAGTATTTT
CASSLGLQISTDTQYF
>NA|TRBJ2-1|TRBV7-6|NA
TGTGCCGGCAGCGATCCGACAACCTACAATGAGCAGTTCTTC
CAGSDPTTYNEQFF
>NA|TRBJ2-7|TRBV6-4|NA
TGTGCCAGCAGCCAAGATTACTTGTACGAGCAGTACTTC
CASSQDYLYEQYF
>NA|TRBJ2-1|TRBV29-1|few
TGCAGCGTTGAACAGGGTTGGATGGGGTATGAGCAGTTCTTC
CSVEQGWMGYEQFF
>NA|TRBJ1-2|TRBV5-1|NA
TGCGCCAGCAGCTTGGAAGGGCAGGGTTCCTTGCCCGGAGGCTACACCTTC
CASSLEGQGSLPGGYTF
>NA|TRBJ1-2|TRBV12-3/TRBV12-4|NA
TGTGCCAGCAGTCCCGGGACGGCATCTAACTATGGCTACACCTTC
CASSPGTASNYGYTF
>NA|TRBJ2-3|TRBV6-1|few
TGTGCCAGCAGTGAAGTTTATTCAGATACGCAGTATTTT
CASSEVYSDTQYF
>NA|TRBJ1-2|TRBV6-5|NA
TGTGCCAGCAGTGGACGGGGGAACGGCTACACCTTC
CASSGRGNGYTF
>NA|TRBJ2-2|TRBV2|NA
TGTGCCACCCAAGGGACTGCAAACACCGGGGAGCTGTTTTTT
CATQGTANTGELFF
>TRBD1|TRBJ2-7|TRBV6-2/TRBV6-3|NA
TGTGCCAACAGGCAGGACAGGGGGAAGTACTTC
CANRQDRGKYF
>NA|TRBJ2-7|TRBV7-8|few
TGTGCCAGCAGCTTAGAGGGCGCCTCTAGCTACGAGCAGTACTTC
CASSLEGASSYEQYF
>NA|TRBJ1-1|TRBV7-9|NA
TGTGCCAGCAGCTTAAGGGGCGTGGGGGCTGAAGCTTTCTTT
CASSLRGVGAEAFF
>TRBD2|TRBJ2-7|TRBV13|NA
TGTGCCAGCAGCTTACCAGCGGGAGGGGCCAGTTACGAGCAGTACTTC
CASSLPAGGASYEQYF
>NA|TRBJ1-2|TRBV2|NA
TGTGCCAGCAGATCCGACGGGAAGAACTATGGCTACACCTTC
CASRSDGKNYGYTF
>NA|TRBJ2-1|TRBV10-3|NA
TGTGCCATCAGGGAGTCTGGGGGTGGCTACGGTGAGCAGTTCTTC
CAIRESGGGYGEQFF
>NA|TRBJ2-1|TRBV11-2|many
TGTGCCAGCAGCCGGGACCGACTAGGGAGTTCCTACAATGAGCAGTTCTTC
CASSRDRLGSSYNEQFF
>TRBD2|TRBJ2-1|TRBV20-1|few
TGCAGTGCTCGCTTCGGACTAGCGGGGAAGGAGTTCTTC
CSARFGLAGKEFF
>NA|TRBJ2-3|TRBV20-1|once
TGCAGTGCTCTTGACGACACAGATACGCAGTATTTT
CSALDDTDTQYF
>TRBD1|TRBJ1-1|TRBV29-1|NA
TGCAGCGTTGTGTTCGCGACAGGGATTAACACTGGAGCTTTCTTT
CSVVFATGINTGAFF
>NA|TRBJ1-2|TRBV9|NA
TGTGCCAGCAGCGTAGTGGCGTATGGCTACACCTTC
CASSVVAYGYTF
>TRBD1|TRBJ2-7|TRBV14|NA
TGTGCCAGCAGCCCTCGGACAGGGTCCGACTACGAGCAGTACTTC
CASSPRTGSDYEQYF
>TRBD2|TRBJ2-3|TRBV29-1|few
TGCAGCGTTGTGCACCGTTTTACGAGAAGAGCGGGAGGGCCATTATCTCCAGATACGCAGTATTTT
CSVVHRFTRRAGGPLSPDTQYF
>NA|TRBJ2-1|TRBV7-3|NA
TGTGCCAGCAGCTTACGTCTAGTGGGAGTAGGAAATGAGCAGTTCTTC
CASSLRLVGVGNEQFF
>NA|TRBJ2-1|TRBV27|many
TGTGCCAGCAGTTTAGGACAGTACAATGAGCAGTTCTTC
CASSLGQYNEQFF
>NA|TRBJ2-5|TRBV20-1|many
TGCAGTGCTGAGGCAGACTTCGGGACTGTGTACCAAGAGACCCAGTACTTC
CSAEADFGTVYQETQYF
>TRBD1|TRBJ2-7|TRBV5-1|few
TGCGCCAGCAGCACGGGACAGGTGGTCGTGAACGAGCAGTACTTC
CASSTGQVVVNEQYF
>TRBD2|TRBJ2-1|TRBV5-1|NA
TGCGCCAGCAGCTTCTTAGCGGGAGAAGGCAATGAGCAGTTCTTC
CASSFLAGEGNEQFF
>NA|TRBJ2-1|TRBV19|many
TGTGCCAGTAGTTTGGCAGAGAGCTCCTACAATGAGCAGTTCTTC
CASSLAESSYNEQFF
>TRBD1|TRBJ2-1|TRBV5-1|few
TGCGCCAGCAGCTCCGGACAGGGCCCCTACAATGAGCAGTTCTTC
CASSSGQGPYNEQFF
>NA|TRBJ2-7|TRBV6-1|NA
TGTGCCAGCAGTGAAGCGGAGGACAGCTACGAGCAGTACTTC
CASSEAEDSYEQYF
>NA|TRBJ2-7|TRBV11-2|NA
TGTGCCAGCAACGGGCCAGTGGAAGTCGCCCACAACGAGCAGTACTTC
CASNGPVEVAHNEQYF
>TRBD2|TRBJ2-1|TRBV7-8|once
TGTGCCAGCAGCTCCGATAGCGGGGGGGCCTTGTTGTACAATGAGCAGTTCTTC
CASSSDSGGALLYNEQFF
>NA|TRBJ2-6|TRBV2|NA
TGTGCCAGCGCAGGTGGGGCCAACGTCCGGACTTTC
CASAGGANVRTF
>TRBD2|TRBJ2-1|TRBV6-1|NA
TGTGCCAGCAGTGAAGGGCTAGCGGACATCTACAATGAGCAGTTCTTC
CASSEGLADIYNEQFF
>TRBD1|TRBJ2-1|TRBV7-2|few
TGTGCCAGCAGCTCCACCGGGACAGGGGCCGACAATGAGCAGTTCTTC
CASSSTGTGADNEQFF
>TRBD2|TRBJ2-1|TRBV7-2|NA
TGTGCCAGCAGCTCCTCTAGCGGGAGGGCCCTGGATGAGCAGTTCTTC
CASSSSSGRALDEQFF